This is a list of T cell receptor beta chains from one sample in a study of T-cell reconstitution after alpha-beta-depleted transplantation in children. Each CDR3 protein gets one entry after TCRdb re-called the PCR reads with MiXCR. The sample yields roughly 45,000 distinct CDR3 sequences, around 9.2% seen once. The source material was PBMCs, mostly from graft donor cells, sampled 60 days after TCRalphabeta/CD19-depleted stem cell transplant. The receptor source for this set is a male patient under 10 years old who had a stem cell transplant for chronic granulomatous disease, so the T cells may come from the graft donor. Both conserved end residues are part of each CDR3. The order of the fields is clone size, D gene, J gene, V gene, CDR3 protein. D genes are given only for firm matches. Size tells how often a clone was seen (once, few, many) or the class of an expanded clone, and some rows leave it out.

abundance: many
d_gene: .
j_gene: TRBJ2-1
v_gene: TRBV7-9
CDR3aa: CASSFGRAETYNEQFF

abundance: many
d_gene: .
j_gene: TRBJ2-1
v_gene: TRBV5-1
CDR3aa: CASAYYYNYNEQFF

abundance: many
d_gene: .
j_gene: TRBJ2-3
v_gene: TRBV20-1
CDR3aa: CSASVPDTTDTQYF

abundance: many
d_gene: TRBD1
j_gene: TRBJ1-5
v_gene: TRBV20-1
CDR3aa: CSARDSIIQPQHF

abundance: .
d_gene: TRBD1
j_gene: TRBJ2-7
v_gene: TRBV24-1
CDR3aa: CATSDLDRGGCEQYF

abundance: .
d_gene: .
j_gene: TRBJ2-3
v_gene: TRBV20-1
CDR3aa: CSAEGSSTDTQYF

abundance: many
d_gene: TRBD1
j_gene: TRBJ2-7
v_gene: TRBV10-3
CDR3aa: CAIRSTPGQGSYEQYF

abundance: many
d_gene: TRBD1
j_gene: TRBJ1-5
v_gene: TRBV11-2
CDR3aa: CASSPQGNQPQHF

abundance: few
d_gene: .
j_gene: TRBJ1-4
v_gene: TRBV4-1
CDR3aa: CASSRSALANEKLFF

abundance: .
d_gene: .
j_gene: TRBJ2-1
v_gene: TRBV20-1
CDR3aa: CSAREARTYNEQSF

abundance: many
d_gene: .
j_gene: TRBJ2-3
v_gene: TRBV7-3
CDR3aa: CASSLMESTDTQYF

abundance: many
d_gene: .
j_gene: TRBJ2-3
v_gene: TRBV11-2
CDR3aa: CASSPRGGALLSTDTQYF

abundance: many
d_gene: .
j_gene: TRBJ2-1
v_gene: TRBV20-1
CDR3aa: CSASDTGTSGYNEQFF

abundance: many
d_gene: TRBD1
j_gene: TRBJ1-4
v_gene: TRBV25-1
CDR3aa: CASSESRGRAEKLFF

abundance: .
d_gene: TRBD1
j_gene: TRBJ1-1
v_gene: TRBV6-5
CDR3aa: CASSYPLRTGQHTEAFF

abundance: .
d_gene: .
j_gene: TRBJ2-1
v_gene: TRBV30
CDR3aa: CAWSALNLGRRNEQFF

abundance: many
d_gene: .
j_gene: TRBJ2-2
v_gene: TRBV9
CDR3aa: CASSGLLTGELFF

abundance: .
d_gene: .
j_gene: TRBJ1-6
v_gene: TRBV20-1
CDR3aa: CSARSGIGSPLHF

abundance: many
d_gene: .
j_gene: TRBJ1-5
v_gene: TRBV20-1
CDR3aa: CSAGEGYQPQHF

abundance: many
d_gene: .
j_gene: TRBJ2-7
v_gene: TRBV18
CDR3aa: CASSPFSSQGVYEQYF